These T cell receptor beta chains were read from a single sample in a study of cytomegalovirus exposure and HLA in healthy donors. The protocol was immunoSEQ multiplex PCR, while the TCRdb copy is restricted to in-frame clones and leaves out a portion. The sample lists 90,000 to 110,000 clones; roughly 79% were seen once. The source material was PBMCs. The origin of the receptors is a woman aged 25 to 39 in good health and CMV-seronegative. Each CDR3 is given with its conserved first and last residue. The D gene is left open where the match is weak. The listing skips clone size in some rows; elsewhere it reads once, few, many or a size class.

j_call clone_size v_call d_call cdr3_nt cdr3_aa
TRBJ1-2 NA TRBV19 TRBD1 TGTGCCAGTAAAGGACAGGGGGGCTATGGCTACACCTTC CASKGQGGYGYTF
TRBJ1-3 few TRBV4-2 NA TGTGCCAGCAGCCAACCGGACCGACGGGACTCTGGAAACACCATATATTTT CASSQPDRRDSGNTIYF
TRBJ1-5 NA TRBV4-3 NA TGCGCCAGCAGCCAAGCATTTGGGTCAGGGATCGGCAATCAGCCCCAGCATTTT CASSQAFGSGIGNQPQHF
TRBJ1-2 NA TRBV30 TRBD1 TGTGCCTGGAGTGTACAGGGGACCTATGGCTACACCTTC CAWSVQGTYGYTF
TRBJ2-4 NA TRBV5-4 NA TGTGCCAGCAGCTTGGTTGGTCTCCCCAGGGGCATTCAGTACTTC CASSLVGLPRGIQYF
TRBJ2-1 few TRBV2 NA TGTGCCATACGAGCGGTTTCCTACAATGAGCAGTTCTTC CAIRAVSYNEQFF
TRBJ2-7 NA TRBV9 TRBD1 TGTGCCAGCAGCGTATCAGGGACAGGGGTGGAGCAGTACTTC CASSVSGTGVEQYF
TRBJ2-5 NA TRBV5-1 TRBD2 TGCGCCAGCAGCGGGACTAGAGGGGAGACCCAGTACTTC CASSGTRGETQYF
TRBJ1-2 few TRBV29-1 TRBD1 TGCAGCGTTGAACCGGACAGGAGCTATGGCTACACCTTC CSVEPDRSYGYTF
TRBJ2-4 NA TRBV7-9 TRBD1 TGTGCCAGCAGTCAAAAGGACAGGAACTACATTCAGTACTTC CASSQKDRNYIQYF
TRBJ2-2 NA TRBV5-1 TRBD2 TGCGCCAGCAGCCTCGGAAGCGGGAGGAATGCCGGGGAGCTGTTTTTT CASSLGSGRNAGELFF
TRBJ1-1 NA TRBV6-6 NA TGTGCCAGCAGTTACTCCGGGGATGACACTGGAGCTTTCTTT CASSYSGDDTGAFF
TRBJ2-3 NA TRBV7-2 TRBD2 TGTGCCAGCAGCTTAGGGGCTAGCGGGAGCCCAGATACGCAGTATTTT CASSLGASGSPDTQYF
TRBJ1-2 NA TRBV13 TRBD1 TGTGCCAGCAGCTACGTCGGGACAGGGGTCGGCTACACCTTC CASSYVGTGVGYTF
TRBJ1-5 NA TRBV28 NA TGTGCCAGCGGCCCCGGGGTGTCGCGACAGCCCCAGCATTTT CASGPGVSRQPQHF
TRBJ2-1 once TRBV7-2 TRBD2 TGTGCCAGCAGCTTTAGCGGGACCTACAATGAGCAGTTCTTC CASSFSGTYNEQFF
TRBJ2-7 NA TRBV29-1 NA TGCAGCGCTACCCGGATACAGGGATCCTACGAGCAGTACTTC CSATRIQGSYEQYF
TRBJ2-2 NA TRBV11-2 NA TGTGCCAGCAGCTTAGTGGCGCGACCCCGGGTCGGGGAGCTGTTTTTT CASSLVARPRVGELFF
TRBJ1-4 NA TRBV29-1 TRBD1 TGCAGCGTTGCCGGACAGGTTGAAAAACTGTTTTTT CSVAGQVEKLFF
TRBJ1-2 NA TRBV14 NA TGTGCCAGCAGCCAAGCCGGGGGGTGGTCTGGCTACACCTTC CASSQAGGWSGYTF
TRBJ1-4 NA TRBV19 NA TGTGCCAGTAGTATTTCGACGGGGACAAATGAAAAACTGTTTTTT CASSISTGTNEKLFF
TRBJ2-2 NA TRBV2 TRBD2 TGTGCCAGCGGCGCGGGACTAAATGCCGGGGAGCTGTTTTTT CASGAGLNAGELFF
TRBJ2-2 once TRBV7-9 TRBD2 TGTGCCAGCAGCCCCGGCCGGGAGGGCCGAGGCGGGGAGCTGTTTTTT CASSPGREGRGGELFF
TRBJ2-5 NA TRBV25-1 NA TGTGCCAGCAGTGGGGCGAGCCAGGTGGGAGAAGAGACCCAGTACTTC CASSGASQVGEETQYF
TRBJ2-3 NA TRBV5-1 NA TGCGCCAGCAGCTCACACACAGGGCCGGATACGCAGTATTTT CASSSHTGPDTQYF
TRBJ2-5 few TRBV11-2 TRBD2 TGTGCCAGCAGCGTAAGACTAGCGATGCGTCAAGAGACCCAGTACTTC CASSVRLAMRQETQYF
TRBJ2-7 few TRBV6-5 TRBD2 TGTGCCAGCAGTTACAGGGCTAGCGGGAGCTACGAGCAGTACTTC CASSYRASGSYEQYF
TRBJ2-2 NA TRBV2 NA TGTGCCAGCAGTGAAGAGGCCCCGAGGGACACCGGGGAGCTGTTTTTT CASSEEAPRDTGELFF
TRBJ1-1 NA TRBV19 NA TGTGCCAGTAGTCCGAGCCTTCGGGAAGCTTTCTTT CASSPSLREAFF
TRBJ2-7 NA TRBV2 NA TGTGCCAGCAGCTATAGGACAGAAGCTACGATCGAGCAGTACTTC CASSYRTEATIEQYF
TRBJ1-4 NA TRBV5-4 NA TGTGCCAGCAGCCGGGCCGGGGACTCTGGCGAAAAACTGTTTTTT CASSRAGDSGEKLFF
TRBJ2-2 NA TRBV5-4 NA TGTGCCAGCACGGGGGCTAGCGGCACCGGGGAGCTGTTTTTT CASTGASGTGELFF
TRBJ2-2 many TRBV25-1 NA TGTGCCAGCAGCCCAGCTGGAGGGAGCACGAACACCGGGGAGCTGTTTTTT CASSPAGGSTNTGELFF
TRBJ2-1 NA TRBV12-5 TRBD2 TGTGCTAGTGGTTCGGAGCGGGGGGAGCAGTTCTTC CASGSERGEQFF
TRBJ1-2 NA TRBV5-1 NA TGCGCCAGCAGCTTGGACAATAACTATGGCTACACCTTC CASSLDNNYGYTF
TRBJ2-7 NA TRBV7-2 TRBD2 TGTGCCAGCAGCTTAGGCTTTAGCGGGAGGTTACCGAAGTCTTACGAGCAGTACTTC CASSLGFSGRLPKSYEQYF
TRBJ2-1 few TRBV6-5 NA TGTGCCAGCAGTTACTCCGACTCAAGCTCCTACAATGAGCAGTTCTTC CASSYSDSSSYNEQFF
TRBJ2-4 few TRBV4-2 TRBD2 TGTGCCAGCAGCCAAGTAGGGAGGGACATTCAGTACTTC CASSQVGRDIQYF
TRBJ1-3 NA TRBV6-6 NA TGTGCCAGCAGTCGACACCCCTCTGGAAACACCATATATTTT CASSRHPSGNTIYF
TRBJ2-1 NA TRBV28 NA TGTGCCAGTGTGACAGCACAGTACAATGAGCAGTTCTTC CASVTAQYNEQFF
TRBJ1-5 NA TRBV7-2 NA TGTGCCAGCAGCAGGGACTGTAGCAATCAGCCCCAGCATTTT CASSRDCSNQPQHF
TRBJ2-7 NA TRBV5-1 TRBD1 TGCGCCAGCAGCTCGGGACAGGGGGCTTACGAGCAGTACTTC CASSSGQGAYEQYF
TRBJ2-3 NA TRBV4-2 TRBD2 TGTGCCAGCAGCCAAGTCCCAACCACTAGCGGCACAGATACGCAGTATTTT CASSQVPTTSGTDTQYF
TRBJ2-3 NA TRBV27 NA TGTGCCAGCAGTTCGAGACAAGGCACAGATACGCAGTATTTT CASSSRQGTDTQYF
TRBJ2-1 NA TRBV5-1 TRBD1 TGCGCCAGCAGCTTGAGACAGGGTGGTGAGCAGTTCTTC CASSLRQGGEQFF
TRBJ2-3 once TRBV9 NA TGTGCCAGCAGCGTAGCGGGACACCGCACAGATACGCAGTATTTT CASSVAGHRTDTQYF
TRBJ2-1 NA TRBV9 TRBD1 TGTGCCAGCAGCGGCCGGGACAGGGAGCATGAGCAGTTCTTC CASSGRDREHEQFF
TRBJ2-1 NA TRBV29-1 TRBD2 TGCATGACTAGCGGGACGCTCCTCGATGAGCAGTTCTTC CMTSGTLLDEQFF
TRBJ2-7 NA TRBV10-1 TRBD2 TGCGCCAGCAGTCAGACCGGGACTAGCTACGAGCAGTACTTC CASSQTGTSYEQYF
TRBJ2-6 NA TRBV4-1 TRBD2 TGCGCCAGCAGCCCTTATCCGGGACTAGCGGGAAGGTTCGGCTCTGGGGCCAACGTCCTGACTTTC CASSPYPGLAGRFGSGANVLTF